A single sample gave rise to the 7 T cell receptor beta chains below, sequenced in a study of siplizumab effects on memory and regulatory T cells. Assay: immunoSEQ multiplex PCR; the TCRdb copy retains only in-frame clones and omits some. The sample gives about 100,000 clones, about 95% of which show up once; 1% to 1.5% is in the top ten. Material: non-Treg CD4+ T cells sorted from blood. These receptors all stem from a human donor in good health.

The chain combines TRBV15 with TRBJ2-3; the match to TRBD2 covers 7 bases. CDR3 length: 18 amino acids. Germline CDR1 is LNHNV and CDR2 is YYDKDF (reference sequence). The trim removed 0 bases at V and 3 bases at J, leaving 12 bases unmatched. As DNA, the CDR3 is TGTGCCACCAGCAGAGATGGTGGGAGGGCCTTTTGGACAGATACGCAGTATTTT. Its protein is CATSRDGGRAFWTDTQYF.

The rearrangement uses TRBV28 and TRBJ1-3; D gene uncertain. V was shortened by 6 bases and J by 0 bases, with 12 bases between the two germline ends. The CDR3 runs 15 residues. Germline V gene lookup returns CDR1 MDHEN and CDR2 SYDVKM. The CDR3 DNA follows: TGTGCCAGCAGCGGAGGACGGAGCTCTGGAAACACCATATATTTT. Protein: CASSGGRSSGNTIYF.

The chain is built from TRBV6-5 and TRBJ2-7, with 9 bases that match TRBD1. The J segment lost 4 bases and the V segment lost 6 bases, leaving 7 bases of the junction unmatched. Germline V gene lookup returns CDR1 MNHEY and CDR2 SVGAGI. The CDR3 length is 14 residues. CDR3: CASSTGQGGYEQYF. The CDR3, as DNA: TGTGCCAGCAGCACGGGACAGGGAGGGTACGAGCAGTACTTC.

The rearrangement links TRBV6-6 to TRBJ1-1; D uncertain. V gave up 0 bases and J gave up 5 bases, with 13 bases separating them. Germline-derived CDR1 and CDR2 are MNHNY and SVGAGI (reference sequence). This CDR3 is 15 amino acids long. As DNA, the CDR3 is TGTGCCAGCAGTTACTCGACGTGGGGTCGGACTGAAGCTTTCTTT. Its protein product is CASSYSTWGRTEAFF.

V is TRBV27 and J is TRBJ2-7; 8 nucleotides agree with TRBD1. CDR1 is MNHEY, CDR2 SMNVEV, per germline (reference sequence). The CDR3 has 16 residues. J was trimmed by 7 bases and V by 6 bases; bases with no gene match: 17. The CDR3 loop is CASSPGLGRGLGEQYF. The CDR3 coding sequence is TGTGCCAGCAGCCCCGGGCTAGGCAGGGGGCTGGGGGAGCAGTACTTC.

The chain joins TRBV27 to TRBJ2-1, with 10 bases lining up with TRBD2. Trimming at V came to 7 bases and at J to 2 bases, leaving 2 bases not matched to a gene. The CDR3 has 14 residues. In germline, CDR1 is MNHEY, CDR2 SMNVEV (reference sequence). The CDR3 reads CASKSGRAYNEQFF. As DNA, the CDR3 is TGTGCCAGCAAAAGCGGGAGGGCCTACAATGAGCAGTTCTTC.

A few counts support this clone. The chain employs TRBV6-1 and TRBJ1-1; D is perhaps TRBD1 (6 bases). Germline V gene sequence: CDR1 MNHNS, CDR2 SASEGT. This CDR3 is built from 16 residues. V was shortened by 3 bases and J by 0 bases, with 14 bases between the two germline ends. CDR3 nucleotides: TGTGCCAGCAGTGACCCCACAGGGATAATGAACACTGAAGCTTTCTTT. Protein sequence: CASSDPTGIMNTEAFF.